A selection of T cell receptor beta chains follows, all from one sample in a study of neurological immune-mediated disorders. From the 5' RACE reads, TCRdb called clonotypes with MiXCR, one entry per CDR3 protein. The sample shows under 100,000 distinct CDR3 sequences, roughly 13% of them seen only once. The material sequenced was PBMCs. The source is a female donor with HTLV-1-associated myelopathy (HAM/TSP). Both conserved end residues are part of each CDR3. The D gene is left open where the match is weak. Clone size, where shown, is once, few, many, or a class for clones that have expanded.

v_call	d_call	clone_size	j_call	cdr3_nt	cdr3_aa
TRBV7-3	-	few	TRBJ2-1	TGTGCCAGCAGCAATACAGGGACCACCTACAATGAGCAGTTCTTC	CASSNTGTTYNEQFF
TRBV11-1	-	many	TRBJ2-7	TGTGCCAGCAGAAGGCAGGAGCTTGCTCACGAGCAGTACTTC	CASRRQELAHEQYF
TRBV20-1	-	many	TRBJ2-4	TGCAGTGCTAGTAGGGGGGCCGTAGCCAAAAACATTCAGTACTTC	CSASRGAVAKNIQYF
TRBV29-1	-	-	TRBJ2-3	TGCAGCGTTGAAGGGGCCCTAGCGAGTAGCACAGATACGCAGTATTTT	CSVEGALASSTDTQYF
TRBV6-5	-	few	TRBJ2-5	TGTGCCAGCAGTTACTCGACAGCGTACGCGTTCCAAGAGACCCAGTACTTC	CASSYSTAYAFQETQYF
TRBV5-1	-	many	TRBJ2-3	TGCGCCAGCAAAGCGGATCCCACAGATACGCAGTATTTT	CASKADPTDTQYF
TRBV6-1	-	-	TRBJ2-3	TGTACCAGCAGTGGAATAGACCGAGATACACAGTATTTT	CTSSGIDRDTQYF
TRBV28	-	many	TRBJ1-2	TGTGCCAGCAGGGGGGGACGGCCGGGGGACGGCTACACCTTC	CASRGGRPGDGYTF
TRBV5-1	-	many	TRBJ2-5	TGCGCCAGCAGCTTGGGCCAGACAGGCCAAGAGACCCAGTACTTC	CASSLGQTGQETQYF
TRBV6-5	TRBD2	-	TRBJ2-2	TGTGCCAGCAGTTACTCGGCTAGCGGGGGGCTCGGTGGGGAGCTGTTTTTT	CASSYSASGGLGGELFF
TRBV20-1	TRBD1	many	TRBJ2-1	TGCAGTGCAACTGGACAGGGGGCTCCCAATGAGCAGTTCTTC	CSATGQGAPNEQFF
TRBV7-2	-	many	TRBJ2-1	TGTGCCAGCAGCTTAAGGGTTACAGGAGAAACTGAGCAGTTCTTC	CASSLRVTGETEQFF
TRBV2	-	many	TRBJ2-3	TGTGCCAGCAGTGGGGTCAACCGACCTAGCACAGATACGCAGTATTTT	CASSGVNRPSTDTQYF
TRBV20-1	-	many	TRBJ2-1	TGCAGTGCTAGTCCCCTGAGGGGGGGTTACTACAATGAGCAGTTCTTC	CSASPLRGGYYNEQFF
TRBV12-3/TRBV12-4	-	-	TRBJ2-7	TGTGCCAGCAGGTTATATAGCGGCTACGAGGAGTACTTC	CASRLYSGYEEYF
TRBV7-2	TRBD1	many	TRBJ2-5	TGTGCCAGCAGCTTCAGGGGGCAGGAGACCCAGTACTTC	CASSFRGQETQYF
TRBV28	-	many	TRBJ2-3	TGTGCCAGCACCGGCCAGGGGAGGGATACGCAGTATTTT	CASTGQGRDTQYF
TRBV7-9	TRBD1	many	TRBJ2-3	TGTGCCAGCAGCTTTGGGGACAGGGGGCGATCAGATACGCAGTATTTT	CASSFGDRGRSDTQYF
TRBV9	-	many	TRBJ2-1	TGTGCCAGCAGCCCCGGGCCGTACCCCTACAATGAGCAGTTCTTC	CASSPGPYPYNEQFF
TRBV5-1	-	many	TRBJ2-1	TGCGCCAGCAGCTGGACGGGACATCAGCAGTTCTTC	CASSWTGHQQFF
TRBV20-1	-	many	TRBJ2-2	TGCAGTGCTAGAGAAATCGGGTCCGTAGGAAGCGGGGAGCTGTTTTTT	CSAREIGSVGSGELFF
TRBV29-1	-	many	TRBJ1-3	TGCAGCGTGTGCTCAGATACCTCTGGAAACACCATATATTTT	CSVCSDTSGNTIYF
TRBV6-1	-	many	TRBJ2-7	TGTGCCACCCGGAGTGTTGGGGGTTACGAGCAGTACTTC	CATRSVGGYEQYF
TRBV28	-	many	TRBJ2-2	TGTGCCAGCAGTTTATTATACTCCGGGGAGCTGTTTTTT	CASSLLYSGELFF
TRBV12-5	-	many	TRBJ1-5	TGTGCTAGTGGTGGCGATAATCAGCCCCAGCATTTT	CASGGDNQPQHF
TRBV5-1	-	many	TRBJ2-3	TGCGCCAGCAGCCCGGACCGGATAAGCACAGATACGCAGTATTTT	CASSPDRISTDTQYF
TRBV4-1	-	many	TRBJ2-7	TGCGCCAGCAGCCAAGTAGCCAGCAGCGAGCAGTACTTC	CASSQVASSEQYF
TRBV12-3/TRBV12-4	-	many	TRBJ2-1	TGTGCCAGCAGTCCGAATAACTACAATGAGCAGTTCTTC	CASSPNNYNEQFF
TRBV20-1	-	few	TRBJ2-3	TGCAGTGCCCCCCCTCGGGTGACGCACACAGATACGCAGTATTTT	CSAPPRVTHTDTQYF
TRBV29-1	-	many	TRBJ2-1	TGCAGCGTTGACAGGGGGGTCTCCTACAATGAGCAGTTCTTC	CSVDRGVSYNEQFF
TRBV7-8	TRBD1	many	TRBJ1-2	TGTGCCAGCAGCTTGACAGGGGGGATTGGCTACACCTTC	CASSLTGGIGYTF
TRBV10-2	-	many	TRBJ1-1	TGCGCCAGCAGTGACAGGGGCGCTTCGAACACTGAAGCTTTCTTT	CASSDRGASNTEAFF
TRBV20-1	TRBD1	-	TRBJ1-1	TGCAGTGCTAGGCCAGGACAGGGGGATTTTGACACTGAAGCTTTCTTT	CSARPGQGDFDTEAFF